These T cell receptor beta chains were read from a single sample in a study of OX40 agonist ivuxolimab in advanced cancers. The table came from immunoSEQ multiplex PCR; TCRdb's copy has only in-frame clones and leaves some out. The data show approximately 88,000 clones, with about 88% seen just once and more than 0.6% held by the top ten. Material: CD4+ or CD8+ T cells sorted from blood, obtained in a trial of the OX40 agonist ivuxolimab. Receptor source: an adult with an advanced solid tumor such as melanoma, head and neck, liver or kidney cancer. The CDR3 runs from the conserved cysteine through the conserved F or W.

J gene: TRBJ1-2
V gene: TRBV30
CDR3 protein: CAWSAGNYGYTF

J gene: TRBJ1-1
V gene: TRBV27
CDR3 protein: CASRGEYVMNTEAFF

J gene: TRBJ1-1
V gene: TRBV6-1
CDR3 protein: CASRWTMNTEAFF

J gene: TRBJ1-1
V gene: TRBV28
CDR3 protein: CASSLQGEAFF

J gene: TRBJ2-2
V gene: TRBV5-1
CDR3 protein: CASSSVTTGELFF

J gene: TRBJ2-5
V gene: TRBV11-2
CDR3 protein: CASSPDRSLDPQYF

J gene: TRBJ2-7
V gene: TRBV19
CDR3 protein: CASTPHHPPYEQYF

J gene: TRBJ1-2
V gene: TRBV19
CDR3 protein: CASGGSAYGYTF

J gene: TRBJ1-5
V gene: TRBV6-5
CDR3 protein: CASSFDRDGQPQHF

J gene: TRBJ2-6
V gene: TRBV6-5
CDR3 protein: CASGTGGGGANVLTF

J gene: TRBJ1-5
V gene: TRBV4-1
CDR3 protein: CASSQEGDQPQHF

J gene: TRBJ2-3
V gene: TRBV7-3
CDR3 protein: CASSLTGGSTDTQYF